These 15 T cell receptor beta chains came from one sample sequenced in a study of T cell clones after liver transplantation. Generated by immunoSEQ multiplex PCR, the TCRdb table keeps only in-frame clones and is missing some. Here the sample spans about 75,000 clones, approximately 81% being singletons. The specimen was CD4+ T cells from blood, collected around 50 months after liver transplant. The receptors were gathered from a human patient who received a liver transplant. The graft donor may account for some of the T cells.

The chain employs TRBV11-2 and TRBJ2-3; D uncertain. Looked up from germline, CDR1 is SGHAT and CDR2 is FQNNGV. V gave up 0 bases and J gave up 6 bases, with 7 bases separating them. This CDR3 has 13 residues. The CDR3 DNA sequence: TGTGCCAGCAGCTTAGATCGCGCGGATACGCAGTATTTT. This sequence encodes CASSLDRADTQYF.

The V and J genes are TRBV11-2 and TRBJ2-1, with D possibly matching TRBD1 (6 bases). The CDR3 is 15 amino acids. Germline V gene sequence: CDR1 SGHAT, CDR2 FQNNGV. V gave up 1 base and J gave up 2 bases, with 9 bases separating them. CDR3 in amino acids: CASSLAGTTYNEQFF. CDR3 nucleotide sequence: TGTGCCAGCAGCTTAGCCGGGACAACCTACAATGAGCAGTTCTTC.

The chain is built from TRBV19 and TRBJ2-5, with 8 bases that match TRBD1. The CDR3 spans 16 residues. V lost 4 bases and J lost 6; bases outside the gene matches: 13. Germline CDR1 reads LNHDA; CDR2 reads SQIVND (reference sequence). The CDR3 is CASSNRPTGDRKTQYF. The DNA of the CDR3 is TGTGCCAGTAGTAATCGCCCGACAGGGGATCGAAAGACCCAGTACTTC. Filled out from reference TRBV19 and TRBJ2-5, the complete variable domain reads DGGITQSPKYLFRKEGQNVTLSCEQNLNHDAMYWYRQDPGQGLRLIYYSQIVNDFQKGDIAEGYSVSREKKESFPLTVTSAQKNPTAFYLCASSNRPTGDRKTQYFGPGTRLLVL.

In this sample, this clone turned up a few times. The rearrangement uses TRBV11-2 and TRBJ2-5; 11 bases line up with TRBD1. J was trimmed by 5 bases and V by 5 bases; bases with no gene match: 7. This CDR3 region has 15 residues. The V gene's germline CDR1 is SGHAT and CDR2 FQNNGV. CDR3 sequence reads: CASSNGQGAAETQYF. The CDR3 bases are TGTGCCAGCAGCAACGGACAGGGGGCGGCGGAGACCCAGTACTTC.

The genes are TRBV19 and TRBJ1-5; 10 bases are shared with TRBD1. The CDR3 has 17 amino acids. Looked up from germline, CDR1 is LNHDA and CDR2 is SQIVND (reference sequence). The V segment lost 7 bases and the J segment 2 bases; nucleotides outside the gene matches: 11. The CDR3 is CASISGTGDEGNQPQHF. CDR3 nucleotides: TGTGCCAGTATCTCGGGGACAGGGGATGAGGGCAATCAGCCCCAGCATTTT. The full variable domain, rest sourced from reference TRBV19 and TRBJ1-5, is DGGITQSPKYLFRKEGQNVTLSCEQNLNHDAMYWYRQDPGQGLRLIYYSQIVNDFQKGDIAEGYSVSREKKESFPLTVTSAQKNPTAFYLCASISGTGDEGNQPQHFGDGTRLSIL.

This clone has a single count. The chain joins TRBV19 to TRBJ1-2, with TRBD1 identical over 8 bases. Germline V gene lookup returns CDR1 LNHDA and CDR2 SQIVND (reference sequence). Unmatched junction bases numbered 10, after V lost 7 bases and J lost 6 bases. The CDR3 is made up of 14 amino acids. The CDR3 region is CASTDRRTGNGYTF. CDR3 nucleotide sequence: TGTGCCAGTACCGACCGGCGGACAGGGAATGGCTACACCTTC. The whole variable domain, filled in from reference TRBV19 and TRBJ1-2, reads DGGITQSPKYLFRKEGQNVTLSCEQNLNHDAMYWYRQDPGQGLRLIYYSQIVNDFQKGDIAEGYSVSREKKESFPLTVTSAQKNPTAFYLCASTDRRTGNGYTFGSGTRLTVV.

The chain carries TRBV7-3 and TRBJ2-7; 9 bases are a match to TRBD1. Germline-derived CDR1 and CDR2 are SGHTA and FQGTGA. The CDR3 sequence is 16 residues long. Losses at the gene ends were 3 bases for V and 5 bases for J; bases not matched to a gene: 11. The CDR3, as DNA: TGTGCCAGCAGCTTTTTACCGGGACAGGGTGTCCACGAGCAGTACTTC. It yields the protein CASSFLPGQGVHEQYF.

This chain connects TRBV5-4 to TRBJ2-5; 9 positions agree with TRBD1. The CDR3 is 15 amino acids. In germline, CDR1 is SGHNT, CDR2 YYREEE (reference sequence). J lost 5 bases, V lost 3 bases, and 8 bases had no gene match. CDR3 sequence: CASSSRTGVRETQYF. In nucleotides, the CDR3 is TGTGCCAGCAGCTCCCGGACAGGGGTTAGGGAGACCCAGTACTTC.

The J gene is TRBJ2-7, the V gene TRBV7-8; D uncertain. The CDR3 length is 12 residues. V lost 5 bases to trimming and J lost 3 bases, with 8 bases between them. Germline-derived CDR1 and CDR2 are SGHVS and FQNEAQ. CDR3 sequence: CASSRTGYEQYF. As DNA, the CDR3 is TGTGCCAGCAGCCGTACTGGCTACGAGCAGTACTTC.

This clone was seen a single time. The CDR3 is CSVAVTGMNTEAFF. CDR3 nucleotide sequence: TGCAGCGTTGCAGTGACGGGAATGAACACTGAAGCTTTCTTT. The rearrangement uses TRBV29-1 and TRBJ1-1; D remains ambiguous. Germline-derived CDR1 and CDR2 are SQVTM and ANQGSEA. This CDR3 is 14 amino acids long. V lost 4 bases to trimming and J lost 0 bases, with 12 bases between them.

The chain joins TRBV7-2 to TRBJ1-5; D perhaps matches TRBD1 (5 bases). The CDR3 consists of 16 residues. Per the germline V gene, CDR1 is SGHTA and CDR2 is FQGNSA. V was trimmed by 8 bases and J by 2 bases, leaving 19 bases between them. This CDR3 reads CASGFWGGGRNQPQHF. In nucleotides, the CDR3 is TGTGCCAGCGGTTTCTGGGGGGGTGGACGCAATCAGCCCCAGCATTTT.

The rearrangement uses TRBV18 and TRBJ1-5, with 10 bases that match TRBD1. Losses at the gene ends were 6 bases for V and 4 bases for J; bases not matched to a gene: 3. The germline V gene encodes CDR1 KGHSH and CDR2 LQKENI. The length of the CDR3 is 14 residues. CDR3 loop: CASSPGQGNQPQHF. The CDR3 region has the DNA TGTGCCAGCTCGCCGGGACAGGGGAATCAGCCCCAGCATTTT. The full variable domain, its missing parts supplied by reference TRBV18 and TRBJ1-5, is NAGVMQNPRHLVRRRGQEARLRCSPMKGHSHVYWYRQLPEEGLKFMVYLQKENIIDESGMPKERFSAEFPKEGPSILRIQQVVRGDSAAYFCASSPGQGNQPQHFGDGTRLSIL.

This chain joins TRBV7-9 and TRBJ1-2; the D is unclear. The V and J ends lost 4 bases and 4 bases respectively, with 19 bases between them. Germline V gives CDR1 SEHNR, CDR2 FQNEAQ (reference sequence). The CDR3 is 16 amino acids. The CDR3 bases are TGTGCCAGCAGCTCCGGGGATGGGCTGAGCGGCTATGGCTACACCTTC. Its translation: CASSSGDGLSGYGYTF.

CDR3 protein: CASSLFTGELFF. As DNA, the CDR3 is TGTGCCAGCAGCTTATTCACCGGGGAGCTGTTTTTT. V and J are TRBV7-3 and TRBJ2-2, with D uncertain. V was trimmed by 2 bases and J by 4 bases, leaving 2 bases between them. CDR3 length equals 12 residues. Germline CDR1 and CDR2: SGHTA and FQGTGA.

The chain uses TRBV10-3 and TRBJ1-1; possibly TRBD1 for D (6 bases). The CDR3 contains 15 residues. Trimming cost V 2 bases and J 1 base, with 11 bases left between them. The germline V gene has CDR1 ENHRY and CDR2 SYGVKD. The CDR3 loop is CAISEEPTGNTEAFF. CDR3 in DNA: TGTGCCATCAGTGAGGAGCCGACAGGGAACACTGAAGCTTTCTTT.